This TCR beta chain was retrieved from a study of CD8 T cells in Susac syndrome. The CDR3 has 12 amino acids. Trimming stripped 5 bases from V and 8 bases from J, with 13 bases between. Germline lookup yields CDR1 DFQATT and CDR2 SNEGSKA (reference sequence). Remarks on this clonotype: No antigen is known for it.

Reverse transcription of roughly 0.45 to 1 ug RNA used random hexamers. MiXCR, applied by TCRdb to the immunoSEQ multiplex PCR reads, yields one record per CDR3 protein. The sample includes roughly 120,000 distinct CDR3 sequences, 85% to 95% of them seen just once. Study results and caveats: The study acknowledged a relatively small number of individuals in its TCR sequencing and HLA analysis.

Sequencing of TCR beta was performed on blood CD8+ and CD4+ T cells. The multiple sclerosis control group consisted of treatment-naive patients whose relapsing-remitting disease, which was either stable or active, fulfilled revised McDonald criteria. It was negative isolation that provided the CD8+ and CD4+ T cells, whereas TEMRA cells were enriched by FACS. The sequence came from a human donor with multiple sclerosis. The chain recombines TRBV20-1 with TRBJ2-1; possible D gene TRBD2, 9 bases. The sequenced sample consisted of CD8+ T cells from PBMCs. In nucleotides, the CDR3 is TGCAGTGCTCTAGCGGGACAGGATGAGCAGTTCTTC. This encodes CSALAGQDEQFF.